Each of the 23 T cell receptor beta chains below was sequenced from the same sample in a study of T cell responses to AZD1222 COVID-19 vaccine. The protocol was immunoSEQ multiplex PCR, while the TCRdb copy is restricted to in-frame clones and leaves out a portion. Of roughly 100,000 clones listed, roughly 83% are singletons. Sequencing was performed on peripheral blood, taken on day 0 of AZD1222 vaccination. Receptor source: an adult in good health.

The chain recombines TRBV18 with TRBJ1-6, with 7 positions matching TRBD1. The CDR3 contains 15 residues. Germline-derived CDR1 and CDR2 are KGHSH and LQKENI. V shed 2 bases, J shed 10 bases, and the junction held 8 bases outside the gene matches. The CDR3: CASSPSGGGTSPLHF. CDR3 sequence (DNA): TGTGCCAGCTCACCATCAGGGGGTGGTACGTCACCCCTCCACTTT.

This chain joins TRBV19 and TRBJ2-1; 9 nucleotides match TRBD2. The germline gives CDR1 LNHDA, CDR2 SQIVND (reference sequence). The trim removed 3 bases at V and 9 bases at J, leaving 6 bases unmatched. The CDR3 totals 14 residues. The chain's CDR3 is CASSIEGLAVEQFF. The DNA for the CDR3 is TGTGCCAGTAGTATTGAGGGACTAGCTGTTGAGCAGTTCTTC.

The J gene is TRBJ2-7, the V gene TRBV28, with 13 bases that match TRBD2. Germline CDR1 MDHEN, CDR2 SYDVKM. J lost 8 bases, V lost 10 bases, and 11 bases had no gene match. CDR3 length: 14 residues. In DNA, the CDR3 is TGTGCCACCTGCGGGACTAGCGGGATGGTAAAGCAGTACTTC. Its translation: CATCGTSGMVKQYF.

The V gene is TRBV12-3 or TRBV12-4, the J gene TRBJ2-4, with D perhaps TRBD2 (6 bases). This CDR3 is 13 amino acids long. With 5 bases removed from V and 6 bases from J, the gap between germline ends came to 11 bases. The CDR3 loop reads CASSPRDLNIQYF. CDR3 DNA: TGTGCCAGCAGTCCGCGGGACTTAAACATTCAGTACTTC.

The rearrangement links TRBV5-5 to TRBJ1-1, with D possibly TRBD1 on 6 matching bases. V was cut by 3 bases and J by 5 bases, with 17 bases left in between. Germline V gene lookup returns CDR1 SGHKS and CDR2 YYEKEE (reference sequence). This CDR3 contains 15 residues. CDR3 DNA sequence: TGTGCCAGCAGCTCGAACTACAGAGGGGGGACTGAAGCTTTCTTT. Translating it yields CASSSNYRGGTEAFF.

This chain uses TRBV9 with TRBJ2-2, with 9 positions matching TRBD2. The germline gives CDR1 SGDLS, CDR2 YYNGEE. The CDR3 totals 15 residues. Trimming removed 3 bases from V and 5 bases from J; junction bases left unmatched: 5. The CDR3 bases are TGTGCCAGCAGCGCCCTAGCGGGACAAACCGGGGAGCTGTTTTTT. Translating it yields CASSALAGQTGELFF.

This chain uses TRBV12-3 or TRBV12-4 with TRBJ1-2; D is unclear. The V end was cut by 1 base, the J end by 7 bases, with 7 bases between. The CDR3 covers 12 residues. The CDR3 protein is CASSLEVSGYTF. In DNA form, the CDR3 reads TGTGCCAGCAGTTTAGAGGTTTCTGGCTACACCTTC.

In regard to this clone: One junction end disagrees with the germline gene, perhaps due to a read error. The chain carries TRBV5-1 and TRBJ2-2, with D hard to call. The CDR3 is made up of 16 amino acids. Per the germline V gene, CDR1 is SGHRS and CDR2 is YFSETQ. In nucleotides, the CDR3 is TGCGCCAGCAGCTTGTCCCCTGACCCGAACGCCGGGGAGCTGTTTTTT. Encoded protein: CASSLSPDPNAGELFF. Combining the CDR3 with reference TRBV5-1 and TRBJ2-2 gives the whole variable domain KAGVTQTPRYLIKTRGQQVTLSCSPISGHRSVSWYQQTPGQGLQFLFEYFSETQRNKGNFPGRFSGRQFSNSRSEMNVSTLELGDSALYLCASSLSPDPNAGELFFGEGSRLTVL.

This clone has a single count. The chain couples TRBV4-1 to TRBJ2-2, with D perhaps TRBD1 (6 bases). The V end lost 7 bases, the J end lost 1 base, and 13 bases lay between the germline ends. Germline CDR1 reads MGHRA; CDR2 reads YSYEKL. The CDR3 is 15 residues long. For the CDR3, the DNA is TGCGCCAGCATGAGGGGACACCAGAACACCGGGGAGCTGTTTTTT. As protein: CASMRGHQNTGELFF.

This rearrangement joins TRBV4-2 to TRBJ2-3; D unresolved. This CDR3 has 13 residues. Per germline, CDR1 LGHNA and CDR2 YNFKEQ. Trimming pared 0 bases from V and 9 bases from J, leaving 10 bases between. The CDR3 region is CASSQDLGRTQYF. The CDR3 DNA follows: TGTGCCAGCAGCCAAGATCTAGGCAGAACGCAGTATTTT.

V usage is TRBV2 and J usage is TRBJ2-1; D may be TRBD1 (5 bases). V was clipped by 8 bases and J by 5 bases, with 7 bases between them. This CDR3 has 11 amino acids. The V gene's germline CDR1 is SNHLY and CDR2 FYNNEI. The CDR3 bases are TGTGCCAGCGACAGCAACAATGAGCAGTTCTTC. This codes for CASDSNNEQFF. The full variable domain, in which reference TRBV2 and TRBJ2-1 provide the parts outside the CDR3, is EPEVTQTPSHQVTQMGQEVILRCVPISNHLYFYWYRQILGQKVEFLVSFYNNEISEKSEIFDDQFSVERPDGSNFTLKIRSTKLEDSAMYFCASDSNNEQFFGPGTRLTVL.

The V call is TRBV6-5, the J call TRBJ1-3; D perhaps matches TRBD1 (5 bases). Germline V gene sequence: CDR1 MNHEY, CDR2 SVGAGI. Trimming shortened V by 6 bases and J by 4 bases, and 16 bases separated the two germline ends. The CDR3 totals 15 residues. This chain's CDR3 is CASRDRAGRGNTIYF. CDR3 nucleotides: TGTGCCAGCAGGGATAGGGCGGGGCGCGGAAACACCATATATTTT.

The chain employs TRBV7-8 and TRBJ1-2; a possible D gene is TRBD1 (5 bases). V gave up 0 bases and J gave up 8 bases, with 19 bases separating them. The CDR3 has 16 residues. Germline-derived CDR1 and CDR2 are SGHVS and FQNEAQ. CDR3 loop: CASSLAGPRQGGGYTF. The CDR3 bases are TGTGCCAGCAGCTTAGCCGGGCCTCGGCAGGGCGGAGGCTACACCTTC.

The genes are TRBV5-1 and TRBJ1-5; the match to TRBD1 covers 10 bases. Losses at the gene ends were 3 bases for V and 4 bases for J; bases not matched to a gene: 4. The CDR3 is 15 residues long. Germline values: CDR1 SGHRS, CDR2 YFSETQ. In DNA, the CDR3 is TGCGCCAGCAGCTCCGGGACAGGGGTTAATCAGCCCCAGCATTTT. It translates to CASSSGTGVNQPQHF.

The chain joins TRBV19 to TRBJ1-2; 8 bases map to TRBD1. The CDR3 covers 13 residues. Germline lookup yields CDR1 LNHDA and CDR2 SQIVND (reference sequence). J lost 6 bases, V lost 8 bases, and 8 bases had no gene match. The DNA for the CDR3 is TGTGCCAGTCGCCGGGACAGGTTGAATGGCTACACCTTC. Amino acid sequence: CASRRDRLNGYTF. The full variable domain, with the rest looked up from reference TRBV19 and TRBJ1-2, is DGGITQSPKYLFRKEGQNVTLSCEQNLNHDAMYWYRQDPGQGLRLIYYSQIVNDFQKGDIAEGYSVSREKKESFPLTVTSAQKNPTAFYLCASRRDRLNGYTFGSGTRLTVV.

This chain connects TRBV6-2 or TRBV6-3 to TRBJ2-7; TRBD2 might be the D (5 bases). Germline V gene lookup returns CDR1 MNHEY and CDR2 SVGEGT. The V end was cut by 2 bases, the J end by 5 bases, with 7 bases between. The CDR3 length is 12 residues. The CDR3 loop is CASSYKGDEQYV. The CDR3 DNA follows: TGTGCCAGCAGTTACAAGGGAGACGAGCAGTACGTC.

CDR3 sequence: CASSIETGGTGELFF. The CDR3 DNA follows: TGTGCCAGTAGTATCGAGACAGGGGGCACCGGGGAGCTGTTTTTT. The chain is built from TRBV19 and TRBJ2-2; 9 nucleotides agree with TRBD1. The CDR3 is made up of 15 amino acids. The V segment lost 3 bases and the J segment 4 bases; nucleotides outside the gene matches: 3. Per the germline V gene, CDR1 is LNHDA and CDR2 is SQIVND (reference sequence). Variable domain in full (rest from reference TRBV19 and TRBJ2-2): DGGITQSPKYLFRKEGQNVTLSCEQNLNHDAMYWYRQDPGQGLRLIYYSQIVNDFQKGDIAEGYSVSREKKESFPLTVTSAQKNPTAFYLCASSIETGGTGELFFGEGSRLTVL.

Written as DNA, the CDR3 is TGTGCCAGCAGCCCAGGGGACGCCGGGAGTATCCGAGAGACCCAGTACTTC. Protein: CASSPGDAGSIRETQYF. This sequence joins TRBV7-3 and TRBJ2-5; either TRBD1 or TRBD2 may fit D (6 bases each). The CDR3 is 17 residues long. Germline CDR1 and CDR2: SGHTA and FQGTGA. The ends were cut back, 5 bases at V and 4 bases at J, with 23 bases in the middle.

The gene calls are TRBV2 and TRBJ1-5; 7 bases are shared with TRBD1. Germline CDR1 reads SNHLY; CDR2 reads FYNNEI. Trimming took 5 bases from V and 5 from J; bases not matched to a gene: 18. The CDR3 is made up of 18 amino acids. The CDR3 nucleotides read TGTGCCAGCAGTAGACAGGGTGGGACCCAGCGGCTCCATCAGCCCCAGCATTTT. It is translated as CASSRQGGTQRLHQPQHF.

The V and J genes are TRBV23-1 and TRBJ1-1; weak D call: TRBD1 (6 bases). TRBV23-1 is identified as an open reading frame with a role that is uncertain. The CDR3 extends over 14 amino acids. Trimming left V 6 bases short and J 1 base short, with 12 bases between. CDR3 DNA: TGCGCCAGCAGGCAGAGGGGGGGGAACACTGAAGCTTTCTTT. It specifies CASRQRGGNTEAFF.

The chain recombines TRBV7-9 with TRBJ1-4; tentatively, D is TRBD1 (5 bases). The CDR3 consists of 15 residues. Germline assignment: CDR1 SEHNR and CDR2 FQNEAQ (reference sequence). Trimming took off 0 bases at V and 8 bases at J, with 13 bases between the two ends. The CDR3 DNA is TGTGCCAGCAGCTTAGCGGGGCAGGGTTCGGAAAAACTGTTTTTT. Amino acid sequence: CASSLAGQGSEKLFF.

This clone was seen a few times. The CDR3 spells CASSVPNTGELFF. The CDR3 DNA follows: TGCGCCAGCAGCGTCCCGAACACCGGGGAGCTGTTTTTT. The rearrangement joins TRBV5-1 to TRBJ2-2, with D uncertain. Germline CDR1 is SGHRS and CDR2 is YFSETQ. Trimming pared 4 bases from V and 0 bases from J, leaving 4 bases between. This CDR3 region has 13 residues.

V usage is TRBV7-2 and J usage is TRBJ2-2; D remains ambiguous. The CDR3 is 12 residues long. CDR1 SGHTA and CDR2 FQGNSA come from the germline V gene. V was trimmed by 3 bases and J by 7 bases, leaving 6 bases between them. Here the CDR3 reads CASSLEVGELFF. The CDR3 region has the DNA TGTGCCAGCAGCTTGGAAGTCGGGGAGCTGTTTTTT.